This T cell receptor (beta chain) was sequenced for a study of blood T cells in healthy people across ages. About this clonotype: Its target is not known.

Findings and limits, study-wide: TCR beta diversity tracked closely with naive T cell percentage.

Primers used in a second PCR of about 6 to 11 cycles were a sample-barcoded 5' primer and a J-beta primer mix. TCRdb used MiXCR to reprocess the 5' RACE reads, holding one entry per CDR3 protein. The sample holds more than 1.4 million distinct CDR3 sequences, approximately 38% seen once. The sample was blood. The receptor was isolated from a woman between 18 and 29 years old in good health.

The CDR3 bases are TGTGCCAGCAGTTTCGGCGGGTTAGGCAATGAGCAGTACTTC. Protein product: CASSFGGLGNEQYF. The genes are TRBV27 and TRBJ2-7; TRBD2 might be the D (5 bases). V lost 3 bases, J lost 7 bases, and 16 bases lay in between. The CDR3 sequence is 14 residues long. The germline gives CDR1 MNHEY, CDR2 SMNVEV (reference sequence).